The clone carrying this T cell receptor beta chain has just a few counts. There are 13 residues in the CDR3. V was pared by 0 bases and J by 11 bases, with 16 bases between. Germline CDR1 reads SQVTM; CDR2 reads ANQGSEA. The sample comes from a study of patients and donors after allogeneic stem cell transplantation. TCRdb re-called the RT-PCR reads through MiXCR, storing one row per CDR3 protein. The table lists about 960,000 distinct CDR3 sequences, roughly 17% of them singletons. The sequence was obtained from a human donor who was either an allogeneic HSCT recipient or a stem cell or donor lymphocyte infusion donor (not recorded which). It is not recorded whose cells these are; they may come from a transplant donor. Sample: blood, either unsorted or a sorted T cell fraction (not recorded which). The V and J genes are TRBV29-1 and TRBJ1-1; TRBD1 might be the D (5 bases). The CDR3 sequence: CSVEDPGGGRAFF. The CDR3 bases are TGCAGCGTTGAAGACCCGGGTGGGGGAAGGGCTTTCTTT.